This T cell receptor (beta chain) was profiled in a study of shared clonotypes between healthy human individuals. Study overall: Those who served as donors were a couple of women and three men between the ages of 18 and 49. Three plates each covered CD4 naive and memory; CD8 naive two, CD8 memory one.

This table comes from immunoSEQ multiplex PCR, and its TCRdb copy is limited to in-frame clones, with some not included. The sample contains about 340,000 clones, around 70% of which appear only once. V was clipped by 6 bases and J by 0 bases; unmatched bases: 8. The V gene's germline CDR1 is ENHRY and CDR2 SYGVKD. This CDR3 is 19 amino acids long. Free of recent acute infections or vaccinations, the donors were healthy HIV-negative adults. Division of CD4+ cells produced a CD45RA+ naive subset and a CD45RA-negative memory subset. The sample consisted of memory CD4+ T cells sorted from blood. As for subset: CD45RA-negative fraction. This TCR came from a man aged 30 to 39 in good health. The chain joins TRBV10-3 to TRBJ2-1; 16 bases fit TRBD2. The CDR3 coding sequence is TGTGCCATCAGAGCGTCCGGGACTAGCGGGGGGGGCTCCTACAATGAGCAGTTCTTC. Translating gives CAIRASGTSGGGSYNEQFF.